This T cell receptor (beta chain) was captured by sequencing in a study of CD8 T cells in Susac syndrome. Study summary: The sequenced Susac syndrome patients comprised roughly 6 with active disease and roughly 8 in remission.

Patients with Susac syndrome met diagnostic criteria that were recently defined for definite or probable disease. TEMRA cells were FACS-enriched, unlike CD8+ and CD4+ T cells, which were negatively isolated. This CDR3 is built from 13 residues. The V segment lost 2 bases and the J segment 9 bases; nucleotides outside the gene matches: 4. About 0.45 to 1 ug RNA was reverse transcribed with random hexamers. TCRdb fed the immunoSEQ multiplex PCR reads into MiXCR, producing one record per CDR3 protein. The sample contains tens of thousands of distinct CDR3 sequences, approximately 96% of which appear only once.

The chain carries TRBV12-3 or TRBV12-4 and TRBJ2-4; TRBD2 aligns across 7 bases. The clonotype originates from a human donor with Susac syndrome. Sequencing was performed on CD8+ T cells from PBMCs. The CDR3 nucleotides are TGTGCCAGCAGTTTACCCGGGGAGGGCATTCAGTACTTC. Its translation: CASSLPGEGIQYF.